The 23 T cell receptor beta chains listed next were all sequenced from one sample in a study of shared clonotypes between healthy human individuals (dated by TCRdb to the early 2020s). Library preparation employed the immunoSEQ multiplex PCR assay. As stored in TCRdb, this immuneACCESS dataset retains in-frame rearrangements with V and J assigned. A fraction of the clones does not appear; measured against another copy, unresolved V genes explain less than half of the discrepancy, and the remainder lacks a known reason. Within this sample are 950,000 to 1,100,000 clones, with approximately 72% of them counted one time only. The ten largest clones take up about 1.5% of the sample. The sequencing input was memory CD4+ T cells sorted from blood. In light of the paper, this sample's cell subset or site label describes: CD45RA-negative fraction. The receptor source for this set is a man younger than 35 in good health.

This CDR3 reads CASSIEGGSVLYNSPLHF. The CDR3 coding sequence is TGTGCCAGTAGTATAGAGGGGGGATCCGTTTTGTATAATTCACCCCTCCACTTT. J is TRBJ1-6 and V is TRBV19; D is perhaps TRBD1 (5 bases). Trimming removed 0 bases at V and 4 bases at J, with 16 bases between. This CDR3 is built from 18 residues. The germline CDR1 and CDR2 sequences are LNHDA and SQIVND (reference sequence).

The rearrangement joins TRBV19 to TRBJ2-7; 11 bases are shared with TRBD2. V was pared by 5 bases and J by 3 bases, with 12 bases of the junction left unmatched. CDR1 is LNHDA and CDR2 is SQIVND in the germline V gene (reference sequence). There are 17 residues in the CDR3. The CDR3 DNA is TGTGCCAGTAGTCCCGGAGTAGCGGGGGGGAAAAACTACGAGCAGTACTTC. Translation gives CASSPGVAGGKNYEQYF.

There are many counts of this clone. V and J are TRBV6-5 and TRBJ1-6, with D perhaps TRBD1 (5 bases). Germline V lookup: CDR1 MNHEY, CDR2 SVGAGI. CDR3 size: 14 residues. V lost 6 bases to trimming and J lost 6 bases, with 12 bases between them. The DNA for the CDR3 is TGTGCCAGCAGAACCCAAGGGGCTAATTCACCCCTCCACTTT. Encoded protein: CASRTQGANSPLHF.

The chain joins TRBV9 to TRBJ2-2, with 9 bases that match TRBD2. Per the germline V gene, CDR1 is SGDLS and CDR2 is YYNGEE. Trimming removed 3 bases from V and 7 bases from J; junction bases left unmatched: 7. The CDR3 consists of 15 residues. CDR3 region: CASSASSGAYGELFF. The CDR3 region has the DNA TGTGCCAGCAGCGCCTCTAGCGGGGCGTACGGGGAGCTGTTTTTT.

J is TRBJ1-2 and V is TRBV2, with D maybe TRBD1 (5 bases). V was cut by 11 bases and J by 10 bases, with 17 bases left in between. Germline lookup yields CDR1 SNHLY and CDR2 FYNNEI. The CDR3 sequence is 11 residues long. CDR3 sequence (DNA): TGTGCCGGAGGGACGAGTCGATTCTACACCTTC. Amino acid sequence: CAGGTSRFYTF. The whole variable domain, filled in from reference TRBV2 and TRBJ1-2, reads EPEVTQTPSHQVTQMGQEVILRCVPISNHLYFYWYRQILGQKVEFLVSFYNNEISEKSEIFDDQFSVERPDGSNFTLKIRSTKLEDSAMYFCAGGTSRFYTFGSGTRLTVV.

The rearrangement joins TRBV6-1 to TRBJ2-1, with D perhaps being TRBD1 or TRBD2 (5 bases each). Germline CDR1 MNHNS, CDR2 SASEGT. The length of the CDR3 is 15 residues. Trimming removed 3 bases at V and 4 bases at J, with 13 bases between. The CDR3 region has the DNA TGTGCCAGCAGTGAGCCCGGGACGGCTTACAATGAGCAGTTCTTC. Residues: CASSEPGTAYNEQFF.

Only a few counts were recorded for this clone. The chain recombines TRBV5-1 with TRBJ1-1; no clear D gene. The CDR3 has 12 amino acids. V dropped 7 bases and J dropped 4 bases, with 11 bases sitting between them. Germline V CDR1 and CDR2: SGHRS, YFSETQ. Written as DNA, the CDR3 is TGCGCCAGCTCGTCGGGGTCCACTGAAGCTTTCTTT. Amino acid sequence: CASSSGSTEAFF.

CDR3 loop: CAWSVPGNYGYTF. The CDR3 DNA reads TGTGCCTGGAGTGTGCCAGGGAACTATGGCTACACCTTC. This chain connects TRBV30 to TRBJ1-2; D is possibly TRBD1 (5 bases). Germline V gene lookup returns CDR1 GTSNPN and CDR2 SVGIG (reference sequence). The CDR3 is 13 amino acids. The V end was cut by 0 bases, the J end by 2 bases, with 7 bases between.

The V and J genes are TRBV13 and TRBJ2-3; 10 positions agree with TRBD1. V dropped 6 bases and J dropped 2; count of bases not matched to a gene: 5. The CDR3 is 15 amino acids. Germline CDR1 is PRHDT and CDR2 is FYEKMQ (reference sequence). The CDR3 nucleotides read TGTGCCAGCAGGTGGGGGACAGGGGACACAGATACGCAGTATTTT. This sequence encodes CASRWGTGDTDTQYF.

A remark on this clone: At one end the junction does not follow the germline gene, possibly because of a read error. The rearrangement uses TRBV4-1 and TRBJ2-5; TRBD2 agrees at 7 bases. Germline CDR1 MGHRA, CDR2 YSYEKL. This CDR3 region has 17 residues. CDR3 nucleotides: TGCGCCAGCAGCCAAGGCCTACTAGCGCTTGCCCAAGAGGCCCAGTACTTC. It encodes CASSQGLLALAQEAQYF.

The chain recombines TRBV5-4 with TRBJ1-2; 7 bases line up with TRBD1. The V gene's germline CDR1 is SGHNT and CDR2 YYREEE (reference sequence). Trimming cost V 2 bases and J 7 bases; bases outside gene matches: 5. The CDR3 spans 13 residues. The CDR3 region has the DNA TGTGCCAGCAGCTTCTTCAGGGGGGGTGGCTACACCTTC. Its translation is CASSFFRGGGYTF.

The CDR3 loop reads CASSIGGAKNIQYF. CDR3 nucleotide sequence: TGTGCCAGTAGTATAGGGGGCGCCAAAAACATTCAGTACTTC. The rearrangement uses TRBV19 and TRBJ2-4; maybe TRBD1 (5 bases). This CDR3 region has 14 residues. CDR1 LNHDA and CDR2 SQIVND come from the germline V gene (reference sequence). Trimming took off 1 base at V and 1 base at J, with 5 bases between the two ends.

In regard to this clone: A much larger clone is a single base away; this may be a read error. CDR3 DNA sequence: TGCGCCGGCAGTAATCTGCCGAACACCGGGGAGCTGTTTTTT. Translating it yields CAGSNLPNTGELFF. The J gene is TRBJ2-2, the V gene TRBV5-1; D is unresolved. Per germline, CDR1 SGHRS and CDR2 YFSETQ. The length of the CDR3 is 14 residues.

The DNA of the CDR3 is TGTGCCAGCAGTGAACAGGGGGTCGGCACAGATACGCAGTATTTT. Its translation is CASSEQGVGTDTQYF. The chain carries TRBV2 and TRBJ2-3; 7 bases are a match to TRBD1. The length of the CDR3 is 15 residues. With V trimmed by 2 bases and J by 1 base, 3 bases remained unmatched. From germline, CDR1 is SNHLY and CDR2 FYNNEI.

This sequence joins TRBV30 and TRBJ1-1; tentatively, D is TRBD1 (5 bases). Germline V gives CDR1 GTSNPN, CDR2 SVGIG (reference sequence). Trimming shortened V by 7 bases and J by 5 bases, and 11 bases separated the two germline ends. The length of the CDR3 is 11 residues. CDR3 residues: CASTRETEAFF. CDR3 coding DNA: TGTGCCTCTACCAGGGAAACTGAAGCTTTCTTT.

V and J are TRBV7-9 and TRBJ1-5, with D unclear. CDR3 size: 14 residues. V lost 4 bases, J lost 11 bases, and 18 bases lay in between. Germline CDR1 is SEHNR and CDR2 is FQNEAQ (reference sequence). CDR3 DNA sequence: TGTGCCAGCAGCTATTGGCCTCCCCTTATGGCCCAGCATTTT. Protein: CASSYWPPLMAQHF.

This sequence joins TRBV6-5 and TRBJ2-1; 11 bases match TRBD2. The CDR3 is made up of 15 amino acids. Germline CDR1 MNHEY, CDR2 SVGAGI. With V trimmed by 2 bases and J by 5 bases, 2 bases remained unmatched. The DNA of the CDR3 is TGTGCCAGCAGTTACGGGACTAGCGGAAACAATGAGCAGTTCTTC. It translates to CASSYGTSGNNEQFF.

V usage is TRBV28 and J usage is TRBJ2-7, with unresolved D. CDR1 is MDHEN, CDR2 SYDVKM, per germline. The V end was cut by 6 bases, the J end by 7 bases, with 10 bases between. There are 11 residues in the CDR3. The DNA for the CDR3 is TGTGCCAGCAGCCGGAGTTGGGAGCAGTACTTC. Encoded protein: CASSRSWEQYF.

The V and J genes are TRBV7-9 and TRBJ2-7; 8 nucleotides agree with TRBD2. Trimming cost V 1 base and J 2 bases; bases outside gene matches: 7. Germline V gene sequence: CDR1 SEHNR, CDR2 FQNEAQ (reference sequence). The CDR3 sequence is 16 residues long. CDR3 protein: CASSLVGRANAYEQYF. The CDR3 nucleotides read TGTGCCAGCAGCTTAGTCGGGAGGGCCAACGCCTACGAGCAGTACTTC.

The CDR3 loop is CASNPQGATNEKLFF. CDR3 coding DNA: TGTGCCAGCAACCCACAGGGGGCTACTAATGAAAAACTGTTTTTT. The rearrangement uses TRBV11-2 and TRBJ1-4, with 9 bases identical to TRBD1. From germline, CDR1 is SGHAT and CDR2 FQNNGV. With 7 bases clipped from V and 2 bases from J, the junction kept 5 bases outside the gene matches. CDR3 size: 15 residues.

For this clone: Other DNA sequences in the sample encode the same CDR3. The V call is TRBV18, the J call TRBJ1-1; D gene ambiguous. CDR1 is KGHSH and CDR2 is LQKENI in the germline V gene. The V end lost 0 bases, the J end lost 2 bases, and 7 bases lay between the germline ends. The CDR3 length is 14 residues. CDR3 region: CASSPPKGNTEAFF. The CDR3 DNA reads as TGTGCCAGCTCACCACCGAAGGGAAACACTGAAGCTTTCTTT.

The chain employs TRBV19 and TRBJ1-5; possible D gene TRBD1, 5 bases. The length of the CDR3 is 13 residues. CDR1 is LNHDA, CDR2 SQIVND, per germline (reference sequence). The V end lost 2 bases, the J end lost 5 bases, and 7 bases lay between the germline ends. The CDR3, as DNA: TGTGCCAGTAGTATACCGGGGGATCAGCCCCAGCATTTT. Translation: CASSIPGDQPQHF.

The chain couples TRBV19 to TRBJ2-1; 7 bases agree with TRBD2. This CDR3 region has 17 residues. The junction had 15 bases not matched to a gene; V was cut back by 6 bases and J by 4 bases. Per germline, CDR1 LNHDA and CDR2 SQIVND (reference sequence). The CDR3 loop is CASSTLSPGRAYNEQFF. The CDR3 nucleotides read TGTGCCAGTAGCACCCTTTCCCCAGGGAGGGCGTACAATGAGCAGTTCTTC.